These 31 T cell receptor beta chains share one sample of origin, sequenced in a study of OX40 agonist ivuxolimab in advanced cancers. Some clones are missing from TCRdb's copy, which holds only in-frame ones; the method was immunoSEQ multiplex PCR. This sample has approximately 52,000 clones, with around 84% found just once. This specimen was CD4+ or CD8+ T cells sorted from blood, taken in a trial of the OX40 agonist ivuxolimab. These receptors all come from an adult with an advanced solid tumor such as melanoma, head and neck, liver or kidney cancer.

The J gene is TRBJ1-1, the V gene TRBV20-1, with D unclear. Per germline, CDR1 DFQATT and CDR2 SNEGSKA (reference sequence). The length of the CDR3 is 11 residues. Trimming removed 6 bases at V and 2 bases at J, with 7 bases between. The CDR3 here is CSAAHNTEAFF. The CDR3 DNA follows: TGCAGTGCCGCGCATAACACTGAAGCTTTCTTT.

The chain employs TRBV18 and TRBJ1-2; D is undetermined. CDR3 length: 14 amino acids. Germline CDR1 and CDR2: KGHSH and LQKENI. Trimming took 0 bases from V and 6 from J, leaving 11 bases between them. The CDR3 spells CASSPPGAVDGYTF. For the CDR3, the DNA is TGTGCCAGCTCACCACCGGGTGCGGTCGATGGCTACACCTTC.

This chain uses TRBV18 with TRBJ2-2, with D perhaps TRBD2 (6 bases). The CDR3 covers 13 residues. Between the trimmed V and J ends, which lost 10 bases and 4 bases, there was a span of 13 bases. CDR1 and CDR2 (germline): KGHSH, LQKENI. Here the CDR3 reads CATNRDSTGELFF. The CDR3 coding sequence is TGTGCCACAAACCGGGACTCCACCGGGGAGCTGTTTTTT.

The chain couples TRBV28 to TRBJ1-5, with TRBD1 matching 7 bases. The CDR3 consists of 13 residues. Germline V gene data show CDR1 as MDHEN and CDR2 as SYDVKM. Germline trimming cut 6 bases from V and 11 bases from J; bases unmatched to any gene: 10. DNA for the CDR3: TGTGCCAGCAGCGGACAGGCCCCGGGTACCCAGCATTTT. Amino acids: CASSGQAPGTQHF. The whole variable domain, filled in from reference TRBV28 and TRBJ1-5, reads DVKVTQSSRYLVKRTGEKVFLECVQDMDHENMFWYRQDPGLGLRLIYFSYDVKMKEKGDIPEGYSVSREKKERFSLILESASTNQTSMYLCASSGQAPGTQHFGDGTRLSIL.

The chain uses TRBV10-3 and TRBJ2-3; maybe TRBD1 (6 bases). This CDR3 is built from 13 residues. CDR1 and CDR2 from the germline V gene are ENHRY and SYGVKD. V shed 7 bases and J shed 4 bases, with 12 bases lying between them. CDR3 sequence: CAINDDRPDTQYF. The CDR3 DNA follows: TGTGCCATCAACGACGACAGGCCAGATACGCAGTATTTT.

This sequence joins TRBV7-9 and TRBJ2-5; 7 positions agree with TRBD1. CDR1 is SEHNR and CDR2 is FQNEAQ in the germline V gene (reference sequence). The CDR3 has 13 amino acids. With 5 bases clipped from V and 6 bases from J, the junction kept 6 bases outside the gene matches. In DNA form, the CDR3 reads TGTGCCAGCAGCCAAAACAGGGGAAAGACCCAGTACTTC. Translating gives CASSQNRGKTQYF.

This chain connects TRBV28 to TRBJ1-5; a possible D gene is TRBD1 (6 bases). Germline loops: CDR1 MDHEN, CDR2 SYDVKM. V lost 5 bases and J 5 bases, leaving 16 bases between the germline ends. CDR3 length: 15 amino acids. CDR3 residues: CASSGLQGIHQPQHF. CDR3 coding DNA: TGTGCCAGCAGTGGTCTCCAGGGGATCCATCAGCCCCAGCATTTT.

In its sample, this clone was seen once. The chain links TRBV7-8 to TRBJ2-3; 9 nucleotides match TRBD2. The CDR3 extends over 16 amino acids. Germline values: CDR1 SGHVS, CDR2 FQNEAQ. The V gene end was trimmed by 2 bases and the J gene end by 6 bases; junction bases not matched to a gene: 9. CDR3 bases: TGTGCCAGCAGCTTAATGCTAGCGGGGCGGGGGGATACGCAGTATTTT. Amino acid sequence: CASSLMLAGRGDTQYF.

The chain carries TRBV28 and TRBJ2-1, with D tentatively TRBD1 (5 bases). V lost 2 bases and J lost 7, with 15 bases in between. The CDR3 runs to 15 residues. Per germline, CDR1 MDHEN and CDR2 SYDVKM. Here the CDR3 DNA reads TGTGCCAGCAGTTTAAGGGTGGGGCTAAGGAATGAGCAGTTCTTC. Amino acid sequence: CASSLRVGLRNEQFF.

The gene calls are TRBV7-3 and TRBJ2-2; 7 bases map to TRBD2. The germline V gene has CDR1 SGHTA and CDR2 FQGTGA. The V and J ends lost 5 bases and 5 bases, in that order; junction bases with no gene match: 5. The CDR3 totals 14 residues. The CDR3 coding sequence is TGTGCCAGCAGCCGGACTAGGTTAACCGGGGAGCTGTTTTTT. Amino acid sequence: CASSRTRLTGELFF.

V and J are TRBV11-1 and TRBJ1-5; TRBD1 agrees at 10 bases. This CDR3 spans 13 amino acids. The V gene end was trimmed by 7 bases and the J gene end by 5 bases; junction bases not matched to a gene: 2. Germline V gives CDR1 SGHAT, CDR2 FQDESV (reference sequence). CDR3 DNA: TGTGCCAGCAAAGGACAGGGGGATCAGCCCCAGCATTTT. Translating it yields CASKGQGDQPQHF.

Only one count was recorded for this clone. V is TRBV2 and J is TRBJ1-2; D is uncertain. Germline CDR1 SNHLY, CDR2 FYNNEI. Trimming cost V 8 bases and J 2 bases, with 9 bases left between them. This CDR3 comprises 12 residues. The CDR3 nucleotides are TGTGCCAGCGACTCGGGGAACTATGGCTACACCTTC. Encoded protein: CASDSGNYGYTF.

The rearrangement joins TRBV5-1 to TRBJ2-2, with a tentative D call TRBD1 (6 bases). Between the trimmed V and J ends, which lost 5 bases and 5 bases, there was a span of 13 bases. The CDR3 extends over 14 amino acids. In germline, CDR1 is SGHRS, CDR2 YFSETQ. This chain's CDR3 is CASRSDSLTGELFF. CDR3 in DNA: TGCGCCAGCAGATCGGACAGTTTAACCGGGGAGCTGTTTTTT.

The chain is built from TRBV18 and TRBJ2-7, with 7 bases matching TRBD1. Germline trimming cut 4 bases from V and 2 bases from J; bases unmatched to any gene: 11. The CDR3 runs to 16 residues. In germline, CDR1 is KGHSH, CDR2 LQKENI. CDR3 DNA sequence: TGTGCCAGCTCACGGGAGCCAGACAGGGTTCCCTACGAGCAGTACTTC. Its translation: CASSREPDRVPYEQYF.

The rearrangement uses TRBV7-3 and TRBJ2-1, with 7 bases matching TRBD1. Germline CDR1 reads SGHTA; CDR2 reads FQGTGA. V dropped 5 bases and J dropped 0; count of bases not matched to a gene: 4. The CDR3 is 15 amino acids. Here the CDR3 reads CASSAGDSSYNEQFF. The DNA for the CDR3 is TGTGCCAGCAGCGCAGGGGACAGCTCCTACAATGAGCAGTTCTTC.

In its sample, this clone is medium-sized. For the CDR3, the DNA is TGTGCCAGCACCGTCGTTGAGAACACTGAAGCTTTCTTT. Protein product: CASTVVENTEAFF. J is TRBJ1-1 and V is TRBV2; D remains ambiguous. The length of the CDR3 is 13 residues. Germline V lookup: CDR1 SNHLY, CDR2 FYNNEI. The germline V and J ends were trimmed by 7 bases and 1 base, with 10 bases remaining between them.

This clone was picked up one time. This chain joins TRBV27 and TRBJ2-1; 9 nucleotides agree with TRBD2. The junction had 9 bases not matched to a gene; V was cut back by 6 bases and J by 6 bases. Germline V gene data show CDR1 as MNHEY and CDR2 as SMNVEV (reference sequence). CDR3 length: 15 amino acids. CDR3: CASRRAGGPFNEQFF. CDR3 DNA: TGTGCCAGCAGAAGGGCGGGAGGGCCTTTCAATGAGCAGTTCTTC.

This chain connects TRBV5-4 to TRBJ2-1; TRBD2 aligns across 9 bases. CDR1 is SGHNT, CDR2 YYREEE, per germline (reference sequence). Trimming removed 0 bases from V and 5 bases from J; junction bases left unmatched: 6. The CDR3 extends over 16 amino acids. CDR3 in amino acids: CASSLASSGADNEQFF. The CDR3 DNA reads as TGTGCCAGCAGCTTGGCCTCTAGCGGGGCCGACAATGAGCAGTTCTTC.

J is TRBJ2-6 and V is TRBV19; no firm D call. Germline CDR1 and CDR2: LNHDA and SQIVND (reference sequence). The CDR3 length is 15 residues. Deletions cut 10 bases from V and 0 bases from J, with 13 bases between. The CDR3 reads CATTGPLSGANVLTF. DNA for the CDR3: TGTGCCACCACCGGACCGCTCTCTGGGGCCAACGTCCTGACTTTC. Full variable domain (remainder filled in from reference TRBV19 and TRBJ2-6): DGGITQSPKYLFRKEGQNVTLSCEQNLNHDAMYWYRQDPGQGLRLIYYSQIVNDFQKGDIAEGYSVSREKKESFPLTVTSAQKNPTAFYLCATTGPLSGANVLTFGAGSRLTVL.

The genes are TRBV7-9 and TRBJ2-1; unclear D gene. V gave up 5 bases and J gave up 2 bases, with 10 bases separating them. The CDR3 consists of 14 residues. Germline V lookup: CDR1 SEHNR, CDR2 FQNEAQ (reference sequence). The CDR3 loop reads CASSLGLAYNEQFF. CDR3 nucleotide sequence: TGTGCCAGCAGCCTTGGGTTGGCCTACAATGAGCAGTTCTTC.

The chain uses TRBV10-3 and TRBJ2-5, with D unresolved. The CDR3 runs to 13 residues. From germline, CDR1 is ENHRY and CDR2 SYGVKD. Between the trimmed V and J ends, which lost 1 base and 3 bases, there was a span of 6 bases. CDR3 sequence: CAISEFAKETQYF. As DNA, the CDR3 is TGTGCCATCAGTGAGTTTGCCAAAGAGACCCAGTACTTC.

There are a few counts of this clone. V and J are TRBV2 and TRBJ2-1; tentative D call: TRBD2 (5 bases). The CDR3 length is 17 residues. The V gene's germline CDR1 is SNHLY and CDR2 FYNNEI. V dropped 4 bases and J dropped 0 bases, with 16 bases sitting between them. CDR3: CASSAPFERNSYNEQFF. CDR3 nucleotides: TGTGCCAGCAGTGCCCCCTTTGAGCGGAACTCCTACAATGAGCAGTTCTTC.

The chain uses TRBV18 and TRBJ2-7; TRBD1 aligns across 10 bases. This CDR3 is built from 16 residues. Germline V gene data show CDR1 as KGHSH and CDR2 as LQKENI. V was pared by 2 bases and J by 4 bases, with 8 bases of the junction left unmatched. In nucleotides, the CDR3 is TGTGCCAGCTCACCAAAGGCACCGGGACAGGGGTACGAGCAGTACTTC. As protein: CASSPKAPGQGYEQYF.

This clone was seen more than once but under ten times. The DNA is omitted, as the CDR3 cannot be located on it reliably, and the CDR3 follows TCRdb's listing. The chain couples TRBV27 to TRBJ2-7; TRBD2, the D gene given by the table, was not confirmed from the DNA. The CDR3 region is 13 residues in length, termini included. Germline V lookup: CDR1 MNHEY, CDR2 SMNVEV (reference sequence). CDR3 protein: CASSSSPRDEQYF.

The chain couples TRBV7-3 to TRBJ2-1, with TRBD2 matching over 10 bases. CDR1 and CDR2 (germline): SGHTA, FQGTGA. J gave up 5 bases and V 2 bases, and 3 bases lay outside the gene matches. The CDR3 is made up of 15 amino acids. The chain's CDR3 is CASSLASGSHNEQFF. CDR3 bases: TGTGCCAGCAGCTTAGCTAGCGGGAGTCACAATGAGCAGTTCTTC.

This chain uses TRBV5-1 with TRBJ1-1; 10 positions match TRBD1. J lost 3 bases, V lost 5 bases, and 7 bases had no gene match. Germline values: CDR1 SGHRS, CDR2 YFSETQ. The CDR3 spans 15 residues. DNA for the CDR3: TGCGCCAGCAGAGGGACAGGGGCCCAGGACACTGAAGCTTTCTTT. This translates into CASRGTGAQDTEAFF.

The chain uses TRBV6-1 and TRBJ1-4; 7 bases map to TRBD1. The CDR3 extends over 16 amino acids. The V gene end was trimmed by 0 bases and the J gene end by 4 bases; junction bases not matched to a gene: 5. The germline gives CDR1 MNHNS, CDR2 SASEGT. The chain's CDR3 is CASSEAGGGNNEKLFF. DNA of the CDR3: TGTGCCAGCAGTGAAGCAGGAGGGGGCAATAATGAAAAACTGTTTTTT.

The chain employs TRBV9 and TRBJ1-3; weak D call: TRBD1 (5 bases). V lost 0 bases and J lost 0, with 10 bases in between. The CDR3 totals 16 residues. CDR1 is SGDLS and CDR2 is YYNGEE in the germline V gene. This CDR3 reads CASSVGERGSGNTIYF. The CDR3 nucleotides are TGTGCCAGCAGCGTAGGGGAAAGGGGCTCTGGAAACACCATATATTTT.

The chain links TRBV10-3 to TRBJ2-1, with 9 bases aligning to TRBD2. This CDR3 contains 13 residues. CDR1 is ENHRY and CDR2 is SYGVKD in the germline V gene. Germline trimming cut 6 bases from V and 12 bases from J; bases unmatched to any gene: 9. As DNA, the CDR3 is TGTGCCATCAGGGAGGATAGCGGGAGATGGCAGTTCTTC. Translation: CAIREDSGRWQFF.

V is TRBV7-9 and J is TRBJ1-2; D is perhaps TRBD1 (6 bases). Germline-derived CDR1 and CDR2 are SEHNR and FQNEAQ (reference sequence). This CDR3 has 15 residues. Trimming took off 3 bases at V and 3 bases at J, with 14 bases between the two ends. The CDR3 nucleotides read TGTGCCAGCAGCTTGACACAGGGTAGGGACTATGGCTACACCTTC. Amino acids: CASSLTQGRDYGYTF.

V is TRBV27 and J is TRBJ2-7; a possible D gene is TRBD2 (7 bases). V was trimmed by 6 bases and J by 5 bases, leaving 14 bases between them. CDR1 is MNHEY, CDR2 SMNVEV, per germline (reference sequence). The CDR3 contains 13 residues. CDR3 in amino acids: CASSSGRGNEQYF. The CDR3 bases are TGTGCCAGCAGCTCGGGGAGGGGGAACGAGCAGTACTTC.